The rows below give T cell receptor beta chains drawn from one sample of a study of blood T cell repertoires in COVID-19. Repertoires were generated with immunoSEQ multiplex PCR, while TCRdb's copy carries only in-frame clones and drops some. The sample yields 190,000 or so clones, about 81% seen once. Specimen: peripheral blood. These receptors all stem from a woman older than 75 with COVID-19, enrolled during active disease. The CDR3 runs from the conserved cysteine through the conserved F or W. The D gene is left open where the match is weak. Clone size is not always given. Where it is, it says once, few, many or a class for expanded clones.

d_gene: NA
abundance: NA
j_gene: TRBJ1-5
v_gene: TRBV11-2
len: 15
CDR3nt: TGTGCCAGCAGCTTGGGGAGGGGGGCCAATCAGCCCCAGCATTTT
CDR3aa: CASSLGRGANQPQHF

d_gene: TRBD1
abundance: once
j_gene: TRBJ2-2
v_gene: TRBV5-1
len: 14
CDR3nt: TGCGCCAGCAGCTCCGGGACAGGACCCGGGGAGCTGTTTTTT
CDR3aa: CASSSGTGPGELFF

d_gene: NA
abundance: many
j_gene: TRBJ2-2
v_gene: TRBV29-1
len: 13
CDR3nt: TGCAGCGTTTGGACAGCCAACACCGGGGAGCTGTTTTTT
CDR3aa: CSVWTANTGELFF

d_gene: NA
abundance: few
j_gene: TRBJ2-1
v_gene: TRBV15
len: 15
CDR3nt: TGTGCCACCAGCAGAGATGGGAGTAGATACAATGAGCAGTTCTTC
CDR3aa: CATSRDGSRYNEQFF

d_gene: TRBD1
abundance: NA
j_gene: TRBJ1-1
v_gene: TRBV5-1
len: 12
CDR3nt: TGCGCCAGCAGCTTGCCCGGACAGGGAACTTTCTTT
CDR3aa: CASSLPGQGTFF

d_gene: NA
abundance: NA
j_gene: TRBJ2-7
v_gene: TRBV28
len: 13
CDR3nt: TGTGCCAGCAGTTTGACTACTTACTACGAGCAGTACTTC
CDR3aa: CASSLTTYYEQYF

d_gene: TRBD2
abundance: few
j_gene: TRBJ2-7
v_gene: TRBV5-5
len: 16
CDR3nt: TGTGCCAGCAGCTACGGGACTAGCGGAAGCTCCTACGAGCAGTACTTC
CDR3aa: CASSYGTSGSSYEQYF

d_gene: TRBD2
abundance: once
j_gene: TRBJ2-5
v_gene: TRBV5-1
len: 14
CDR3nt: TGCGCCAGCAGCCTGGGTCGGGGGGGAGAGACCCAGTACTTC
CDR3aa: CASSLGRGGETQYF

d_gene: TRBD1
abundance: NA
j_gene: TRBJ2-1
v_gene: TRBV30
len: 14
CDR3nt: TGTGCCTGGACCCTGGACAGGCAGTACAATGAGCAGTTCTTC
CDR3aa: CAWTLDRQYNEQFF

d_gene: NA
abundance: NA
j_gene: TRBJ1-2
v_gene: TRBV2
len: 14
CDR3nt: TGTGCCAGCAGTGAAGCGCGCGGTAACTATGGCTACACCTTC
CDR3aa: CASSEARGNYGYTF

d_gene: TRBD2
abundance: NA
j_gene: TRBJ2-1
v_gene: TRBV12-3/TRBV12-4
len: 12
CDR3nt: TGTGCCAGCAGTTTAGTAGCGGGGGGCAAGTTCTTC
CDR3aa: CASSLVAGGKFF

d_gene: NA
abundance: NA
j_gene: TRBJ2-4
v_gene: TRBV4-3
len: 13
CDR3nt: TGCGCCAGCAGCCAAGCTCGCGGTAACATTCAGTACTTC
CDR3aa: CASSQARGNIQYF

d_gene: NA
abundance: NA
j_gene: TRBJ2-1
v_gene: TRBV12-3/TRBV12-4
len: 12
CDR3nt: TGTGCCAGCAGTTTAGACAGCTATGAGCAGTTCTTC
CDR3aa: CASSLDSYEQFF

d_gene: TRBD2
abundance: NA
j_gene: TRBJ2-5
v_gene: TRBV7-9
len: 16
CDR3nt: TGTGCCAGCAGCCCCCCGACTAGCGGGAGGCCAGAGACCCAGTACTTC
CDR3aa: CASSPPTSGRPETQYF

d_gene: NA
abundance: NA
j_gene: TRBJ2-7
v_gene: TRBV29-1
len: 12
CDR3nt: TGCAGCGTTGAAGAGCTTAGGGGGGAGCAGTACTTC
CDR3aa: CSVEELRGEQYF

d_gene: NA
abundance: NA
j_gene: TRBJ1-1
v_gene: TRBV18
len: 14
CDR3nt: TGTGCCAGCTCACCTCCCGGGTTGGTAACTGAAGCTTTCTTT
CDR3aa: CASSPPGLVTEAFF

d_gene: NA
abundance: few
j_gene: TRBJ2-7
v_gene: TRBV7-8
len: 14
CDR3nt: TGTGCCAGCAGCTTACTCCAGGGCTCCTACGAGCAGTACTTC
CDR3aa: CASSLLQGSYEQYF

d_gene: TRBD1
abundance: NA
j_gene: TRBJ2-3
v_gene: TRBV27
len: 14
CDR3nt: TGTGCCAGCAGTTCGACAGGGGCGACAGATACGCAGTATTTT
CDR3aa: CASSSTGATDTQYF

d_gene: TRBD1
abundance: NA
j_gene: TRBJ2-7
v_gene: TRBV29-1
len: 13
CDR3nt: TGCAGCGTTGATGGACAGGGGACCTACGAGCAGTACTTC
CDR3aa: CSVDGQGTYEQYF

d_gene: NA
abundance: NA
j_gene: TRBJ2-1
v_gene: TRBV5-1
len: 14
CDR3nt: TGCGCCAGCAGCTTGAGCGAACCTGACAATGAGCAGTTCTTC
CDR3aa: CASSLSEPDNEQFF

d_gene: NA
abundance: NA
j_gene: TRBJ1-6
v_gene: TRBV9
len: 17
CDR3nt: TGTGCCAGCAGCTCCGATGGGGGCAGATCCTATAATTCACCCCTCCACTTT
CDR3aa: CASSSDGGRSYNSPLHF

d_gene: NA
abundance: NA
j_gene: TRBJ2-7
v_gene: TRBV18
len: 16
CDR3nt: TGTGCCAGCTCACCGAGTCAGGTTAGCGGCACCTACGAGCAGTACTTC
CDR3aa: CASSPSQVSGTYEQYF

d_gene: TRBD2
abundance: NA
j_gene: TRBJ2-3
v_gene: TRBV27
len: 15
CDR3nt: TGTGCCAGCAGTTACGGGACTAGCGGGGGGGATACGCAGTATTTT
CDR3aa: CASSYGTSGGDTQYF

d_gene: NA
abundance: NA
j_gene: TRBJ2-6
v_gene: TRBV7-9
len: 15
CDR3nt: TGTGCCAGCCGAACTCAACGCTCTGGGGCCAACGTCCTGACTTTC
CDR3aa: CASRTQRSGANVLTF

d_gene: TRBD1
abundance: few
j_gene: TRBJ1-5
v_gene: TRBV7-9
len: 16
CDR3nt: TGTGCCAGCAGCTCCGGGACAGGGAATAGCAATCAGCCCCAGCATTTT
CDR3aa: CASSSGTGNSNQPQHF

d_gene: TRBD1
abundance: NA
j_gene: TRBJ1-2
v_gene: TRBV19
len: 14
CDR3nt: TGTGCCAGTAGTTCCGGACAGGGGGTCTATGGCTACACCTTC
CDR3aa: CASSSGQGVYGYTF